These 27 T cell receptor beta chains were sequenced from one sample in a study of cytomegalovirus exposure and HLA in healthy donors (dated by TCRdb to 2016 to 2017). Library creation used the immunoSEQ multiplex PCR assay. For the multiplex PCR, a mixture combining 60 forward primers for TCR Vbeta segments and 13 reverse primers for TCR Jbeta segments was used. This immuneACCESS table, as held by TCRdb, lists in-frame sequences with V and J called but not all clones. Of the missing ones, under half trace to an unresolved V gene in checked studies; the others have no known cause. This sample comprises around 150,000 clones, around 79% of them detected only once. The top ten clones comprise roughly 0.68% of the sample. Sequencing input: PBMCs. The receptor set was obtained from a male donor in good health and CMV-seronegative.

This clone showed up just once. The gene calls are TRBV19 and TRBJ1-2; TRBD1 matches 7 bases. This CDR3 is built from 15 residues. The germline V gene encodes CDR1 LNHDA and CDR2 SQIVND (reference sequence). With 6 bases clipped from V and 4 bases from J, the junction kept 11 bases outside the gene matches. For the CDR3, the DNA is TGTGCCAGTAGCCCCTGGGACAGAACTCTCTATGGCTACACCTTC. This sequence encodes CASSPWDRTLYGYTF.

This clone turned up a few times. The chain links TRBV28 to TRBJ2-4, with D possibly matching TRBD2 (5 bases). The CDR3 is 16 residues long. CDR1 is MDHEN and CDR2 is SYDVKM in the germline V gene. Trimming pared 6 bases from V and 4 bases from J, leaving 19 bases between. The CDR3: CASSPEGVLTKNIQYF. Written as DNA, the CDR3 is TGTGCCAGCAGCCCTGAGGGCGTTTTAACAAAAAACATTCAGTACTTC.

This chain links TRBV27 with TRBJ2-5, with TRBD1 identical over 7 bases. CDR1 MNHEY and CDR2 SMNVEV come from the germline V gene (reference sequence). The CDR3 is made up of 16 amino acids. J gave up 1 base and V 4 bases, and 9 bases lay outside the gene matches. CDR3 sequence reads: CASSYSIGQVQETQYF. The DNA of the CDR3 is TGTGCCAGCAGTTACTCTATAGGACAGGTCCAAGAGACCCAGTACTTC.

This chain joins TRBV19 and TRBJ1-2, with unresolved D. In germline, CDR1 is LNHDA, CDR2 SQIVND (reference sequence). Trimming left V 2 bases short and J 4 bases short, with 8 bases between. The CDR3 is 13 amino acids. The CDR3 bases are TGTGCCAGTAGTATATCGGGGTCCTATGGCTACACCTTC. It is translated as CASSISGSYGYTF.

The chain employs TRBV18 and TRBJ1-4, with a weak D call TRBD1 (5 bases). V gave up 0 bases and J gave up 3 bases, with 17 bases separating them. The CDR3 runs 18 residues. Germline CDR1 and CDR2: KGHSH and LQKENI. The chain's CDR3 is CASSPPGGQGWSNEKLFF. The CDR3 nucleotides are TGTGCCAGCTCACCACCGGGTGGCCAGGGCTGGTCTAATGAAAAACTGTTTTTT. The full variable domain, with the rest looked up from reference TRBV18 and TRBJ1-4, is NAGVMQNPRHLVRRRGQEARLRCSPMKGHSHVYWYRQLPEEGLKFMVYLQKENIIDESGMPKERFSAEFPKEGPSILRIQQVVRGDSAAYFCASSPPGGQGWSNEKLFFGSGTQLSVL.

The CDR3 nucleotides are TGTGCCAGCAGCGCGCGACTAGCGGGAGTGAACACCGGGGAGCTGTTTTTT. It encodes CASSARLAGVNTGELFF. This chain uses TRBV7-7 with TRBJ2-2; 12 bases are a match to TRBD2. The trim removed 5 bases at V and 1 base at J, leaving 5 bases unmatched. The germline V gene encodes CDR1 SSHAT and CDR2 FNYEAQ (reference sequence). CDR3 length: 17 amino acids.

The CDR3 DNA follows: TGCAGCGTTACAGGAGTGACCTACGAGCAGTACTTC. Translation gives CSVTGVTYEQYF. This chain links TRBV29-1 with TRBJ2-7, with a tentative D call TRBD1 (5 bases). Germline V CDR1 and CDR2: SQVTM, ANQGSEA. Trimming removed 5 bases from V and 2 bases from J, with 10 bases in between. The CDR3 is 12 amino acids.

The J gene is TRBJ1-1, the V gene TRBV5-1, with TRBD1 identical over 8 bases. Germline V gives CDR1 SGHRS, CDR2 YFSETQ. V lost 4 bases and J lost 1; bases outside the gene matches: 6. The CDR3 extends over 15 amino acids. CDR3: CASSHPDRGNTEAFF. DNA of the CDR3: TGCGCCAGCAGCCACCCCGACAGGGGGAACACTGAAGCTTTCTTT.

The chain is built from TRBV10-3 and TRBJ1-1, with 12 bases lining up with TRBD1. With 5 bases clipped from V and 8 bases from J, the junction kept 3 bases outside the gene matches. CDR1 ENHRY and CDR2 SYGVKD come from the germline V gene. There are 13 residues in the CDR3. The CDR3 coding sequence is TGTGCCATCAGTCCGGGACAGGGGGCGGAAGCTTTCTTT. Its translation: CAISPGQGAEAFF.

The chain combines TRBV6-6 with TRBJ2-7; 7 bases line up with TRBD2. The CDR3 runs to 14 residues. Germline V gives CDR1 MNHNY, CDR2 SVGAGI (reference sequence). Losses at the gene ends were 6 bases for V and 0 bases for J; bases not matched to a gene: 5. As DNA, the CDR3 is TGTGCCAGCAGCTCACTAGCGCCCTCCTACGAGCAGTACTTC. Translation: CASSSLAPSYEQYF.

This chain uses TRBV4-3 with TRBJ2-7; 7 bases are shared with TRBD1. The germline gives CDR1 LGHNA, CDR2 YSLEER. The length of the CDR3 is 15 residues. Unmatched junction bases numbered 4, after V lost 0 bases and J lost 2 bases. This CDR3 is CASSQDSTGPYEQYF. CDR3 bases: TGCGCCAGCAGCCAAGATTCGACAGGGCCCTACGAGCAGTACTTC.

V and J are TRBV19 and TRBJ2-7; D may be TRBD2 (5 bases). Trimming left V 4 bases short and J 5 bases short, with 24 bases between. Per germline, CDR1 LNHDA and CDR2 SQIVND (reference sequence). The CDR3 is 17 amino acids. The chain's CDR3 is CASSNREEGIRLDEQYF. The CDR3 coding sequence is TGTGCCAGTAGTAATAGAGAAGAGGGTATCAGGTTGGACGAGCAGTACTTC.

The CDR3 reads CASSYHRFETGVDEKLFF. Here the CDR3 DNA reads TGTGCCAGCAGTTACCACCGATTTGAGACAGGGGTGGATGAAAAACTGTTTTTT. V usage is TRBV7-9 and J usage is TRBJ1-4; 8 positions agree with TRBD1. The germline V gene encodes CDR1 SEHNR and CDR2 FQNEAQ (reference sequence). Unmatched junction bases numbered 18, after V lost 6 bases and J lost 6 bases. This CDR3 has 18 amino acids. Full variable domain (outside the CDR3, taken from reference TRBV7-9 and TRBJ1-4): DTGVSQNPRHKITKRGQNVTFRCDPISEHNRLYWYRQTLGQGPEFLTYFQNEAQLEKSRLLSDRFSAERPKGSFSTLEIQRTEQGDSAMYLCASSYHRFETGVDEKLFFGSGTQLSVL.

The chain is built from TRBV11-3 and TRBJ1-2; the match to TRBD1 covers 7 bases. The CDR3 runs 12 residues. The germline gives CDR1 SGHNT, CDR2 YENEEA. Losses at the gene ends were 3 bases for V and 12 bases for J; bases not matched to a gene: 7. As DNA, the CDR3 is TGTGCCAGCAGCTTTCAACAGGGGAGACACACCTTC. It translates to CASSFQQGRHTF.

This clone was counted only a few times. The V and J genes are TRBV25-1 and TRBJ1-4, with a possible D match to TRBD1 (6 bases). The CDR3 has 15 amino acids. V dropped 4 bases and J dropped 7 bases, with 16 bases sitting between them. CDR1 MGHDK and CDR2 SYGVNS come from the germline V gene. The CDR3, as DNA: TGTGCCAGCAGTGGCAGGAGGGGGGGTGGTGAAAAACTGTTTTTT. This gives the protein CASSGRRGGGEKLFF.

The CDR3, as DNA: TGTGCCATCGGATACAGGGGCTTGAACACTGAAGCTTTCTTT. The encoded protein is CAIGYRGLNTEAFF. This chain uses TRBV10-3 with TRBJ1-1; 7 bases agree with TRBD1. This CDR3 has 14 amino acids. Germline CDR1 and CDR2: ENHRY and SYGVKD. Unmatched junction bases numbered 6, after V lost 8 bases and J lost 0 bases.

CDR3 bases: TGTGCCAGTAGTATAGATCTGACTAGCGGGAGTTACAATGAGCAGTTCTTC. This encodes CASSIDLTSGSYNEQFF. The V call is TRBV19, the J call TRBJ2-1; 12 positions match TRBD2. CDR3 length equals 17 residues. V dropped 0 bases and J dropped 4; count of bases not matched to a gene: 4. Germline CDR1 LNHDA, CDR2 SQIVND (reference sequence).

The chain is built from TRBV18 and TRBJ1-4, with D unclear. The CDR3 loop spans 14 amino acids. The germline gives CDR1 KGHSH, CDR2 LQKENI. V shed 5 bases and J shed 8 bases, with 15 bases lying between them. This chain's CDR3 is CASSFGSPGEKLFF. As DNA, the CDR3 is TGTGCCAGCTCATTCGGGTCCCCGGGGGAAAAACTGTTTTTT. Together with reference TRBV18 and TRBJ1-4, the CDR3 gives the full variable domain: NAGVMQNPRHLVRRRGQEARLRCSPMKGHSHVYWYRQLPEEGLKFMVYLQKENIIDESGMPKERFSAEFPKEGPSILRIQQVVRGDSAAYFCASSFGSPGEKLFFGSGTQLSVL.

In nucleotides, the CDR3 is TGTGCCATCACGCCTAGTACAGGGACCGGGGAGCTGTTTTTT. Its protein product is CAITPSTGTGELFF. This chain links TRBV10-3 with TRBJ2-2, with D possibly being TRBD1 (6 bases). V gave up 7 bases and J gave up 5 bases, with 14 bases separating them. CDR1 is ENHRY, CDR2 SYGVKD, per germline. The CDR3 covers 14 residues.

The chain has TRBV7-3 and TRBJ2-2; perhaps TRBD2 as D (6 bases). Germline-derived CDR1 and CDR2 are SGHTA and FQGTGA. Trimming pared 5 bases from V and 3 bases from J, leaving 13 bases between. This CDR3 region has 15 residues. CDR3 sequence reads: CASSPDQRDTGELFF. Here the CDR3 DNA reads TGTGCCAGCAGCCCAGATCAGCGGGACACCGGGGAGCTGTTTTTT.

The genes are TRBV7-8 and TRBJ1-2; D gene uncertain. Germline V gene lookup returns CDR1 SGHVS and CDR2 FQNEAQ. With 1 base removed from V and 8 bases from J, the gap between germline ends came to 17 bases. There are 15 residues in the CDR3. CDR3 in DNA: TGTGCCAGCAGCTTAGTTACCGGGTCCTTAAGAGGCTACACCTTC. This encodes CASSLVTGSLRGYTF.

As concerns this clone: The sample holds other DNA sequences that translate to the same CDR3. The chain combines TRBV2 with TRBJ1-1, with a tentative D call TRBD1 (6 bases). V was trimmed by 0 bases and J by 4 bases, leaving 9 bases between them. The CDR3 totals 14 residues. Germline V CDR1 and CDR2: SNHLY, FYNNEI. The CDR3 is CASSEALGGTEAFF. In nucleotides, the CDR3 is TGTGCCAGCAGTGAAGCGCTAGGGGGCACTGAAGCTTTCTTT.

The chain couples TRBV5-4 to TRBJ2-3; D gene unclear. The CDR3 is made up of 12 amino acids. The germline CDR1 and CDR2 sequences are SGHNT and YYREEE (reference sequence). Trimming cost V 1 base and J 6 bases, with 6 bases left between them. This CDR3 reads CASSLLLDTQYF. For the CDR3, the DNA is TGTGCCAGCAGCTTGCTCCTTGATACGCAGTATTTT.

The rearrangement links TRBV11-2 to TRBJ2-1; 9 bases align to TRBD2. Germline values: CDR1 SGHAT, CDR2 FQNNGV. V shed 5 bases, J shed 7 bases, and the junction held 6 bases outside the gene matches. This CDR3 has 14 residues. CDR3 loop: CASSPGLARNEQFF. The DNA of the CDR3 is TGTGCCAGCAGCCCGGGACTAGCTAGGAATGAGCAGTTCTTC.

The J gene is TRBJ2-5, the V gene TRBV11-2; perhaps TRBD1 as D (6 bases). V dropped 1 base and J dropped 1 base, with 7 bases sitting between them. CDR3 length: 14 residues. Germline CDR1 and CDR2: SGHAT and FQNNGV. The CDR3 nucleotides are TGTGCCAGCAGCTTAGGGACAGCCCAAGAGACCCAGTACTTC. The encoded protein is CASSLGTAQETQYF.

The V gene is TRBV5-6, the J gene TRBJ1-6; D remains unclear. Germline loops: CDR1 SGHDT, CDR2 YYEEEE. V shed 0 bases and J shed 7 bases, with 8 bases lying between them. The CDR3 has 14 residues. CDR3 coding DNA: TGTGCCAGCAGCTTGGAGGGCGGGAATTCACCCCTCCACTTT. Translation: CASSLEGGNSPLHF.

This clone turned up a few times. The chain couples TRBV30 to TRBJ1-5; 8 positions agree with TRBD1. From germline, CDR1 is GTSNPN and CDR2 SVGIG (reference sequence). After removal of 1 base from V and 9 bases from J, the junction contained 8 bases not matched to a gene. This CDR3 contains 14 residues. The CDR3 here is CAWSAPGGGRPQHF. The DNA for the CDR3 is TGTGCCTGGAGTGCCCCAGGGGGCGGGCGGCCCCAGCATTTT. The whole variable domain, remainder taken from reference TRBV30 and TRBJ1-5, is SQTIHQWPATLVQPVGSPLSLECTVEGTSNPNLYWYRQAAGRGLQLLFYSVGIGQISSEVPQNLSASRPQDRQFILSSKKLLLSDSGFYLCAWSAPGGGRPQHFGDGTRLSIL.